The clone carrying this TCR beta chain showed up just a few times. As yet, its antigen is unknown. Clones were read by immunoSEQ multiplex PCR, and TCRdb kept only the in-frame ones, dropping some. Of about 1,400 clones detected, 20% to 30% appear once; the ten largest clones hold around 20%. V was clipped by 0 bases and J by 8 bases, with 22 bases between them. CDR1 and CDR2 from the germline V gene are LNHNV and YYDKDF (reference sequence). This CDR3 is built from 18 residues. This entry belongs to a study of T cells in localized non-small cell lung cancer. Study outcomes and limitations: Of the tissues analyzed, uninvolved adjacent lung showed maximal T cell clonality, greater than tumor.

Atypia-free adjacent lung was sampled at least 2 cm beyond the tumor margin. Sample: normal lung tissue next to the tumor, taken before any cancer treatment. The clonotype was recovered from a man aged 40 to 75 with stage II squamous cell lung carcinoma. The chain is built from TRBV15 and TRBJ1-4; D not certain. CDR3 amino acids: CATSREPPSQGIGEKLFF. CDR3 nucleotides: TGTGCCACCAGCAGAGAACCCCCCAGCCAAGGGATCGGCGAAAAACTGTTTTTT.